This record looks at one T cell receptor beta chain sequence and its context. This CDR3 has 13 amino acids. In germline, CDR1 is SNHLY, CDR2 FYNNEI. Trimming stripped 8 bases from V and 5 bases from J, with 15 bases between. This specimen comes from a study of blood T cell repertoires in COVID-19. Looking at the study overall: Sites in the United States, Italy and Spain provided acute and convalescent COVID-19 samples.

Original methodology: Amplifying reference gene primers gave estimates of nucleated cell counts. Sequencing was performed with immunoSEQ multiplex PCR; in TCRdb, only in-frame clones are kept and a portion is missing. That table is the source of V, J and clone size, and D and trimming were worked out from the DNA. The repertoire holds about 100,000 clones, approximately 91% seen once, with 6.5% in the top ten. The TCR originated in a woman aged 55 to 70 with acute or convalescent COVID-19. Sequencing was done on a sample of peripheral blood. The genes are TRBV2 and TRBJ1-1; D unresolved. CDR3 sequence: CASLERRTTEAFF. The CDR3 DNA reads TGTGCCAGCTTGGAGAGGCGGACTACTGAAGCTTTCTTT.